This TCR beta chain was identified during a study of blood T cells in healthy people across ages. About the study: Template switching captured about one barcoded beta molecule per two T cells.

Samples had at least 6.5 million PBMCs isolated from them. Through a sample-barcoded 5' primer and a J-beta primer mix, a second PCR was run for roughly 7 to 12 cycles. Using its own MiXCR run on the 5' RACE reads, TCRdb lists one record per CDR3 protein. The sample has about 1.6 million distinct CDR3 sequences, roughly a third seen once. The specimen was blood. The receptor was isolated from a woman aged 25-40 years in good health.

CDR3 in amino acids: CASSLKGHPNTEAFF. DNA of the CDR3: TGTGCCAGCAGCCTAAAGGGACACCCGAACACTGAAGCTTTCTTT. The rearrangement links TRBV3-1 to TRBJ1-1, with D maybe TRBD1 (6 bases). The CDR3 covers 15 residues. V was clipped by 4 bases and J by 1 base, with 13 bases between them. CDR1 and CDR2 from the germline V gene are LGHDT and YNNKEL (reference sequence).